This TCR beta chain is drawn from a study of T cells in Graves' hyperthyroidism and ophthalmopathy. On the study more broadly: At initial diagnosis, before any treatment had begun, peripheral blood was obtained. Notes on the study in general: Most thyroid clonotypes expanded above 0.001 appeared in blood too. Ophthalmopathy and stable hyperthyroidism were told apart by a 13 V-J model.

This clonotype has ten or more counts. Its target is unknown. Approximately 9.3 ml of fresh peripheral blood supplied the PBMCs. Template material for amplifying TCR beta CDR3 regions consisted of RNA transcripts. Researchers ran a first-round RT-PCR on the TCR CDR3 using the HTBI primer set. TCRdb passed the multiplex PCR reads through MiXCR, listing each CDR3 protein once. The table shows 300,000 or so distinct CDR3 sequences, with around a sixth occurring only once. Germline V lookup: CDR1 SGHRS, CDR2 YFSETQ. CDR3 length: 17 residues. Trimming took off 0 bases at V and 4 bases at J, with 19 bases between the two ends.

The clonotype comes from a woman aged 45-65 years with Graves' hyperthyroidism. Sequenced sample: blood. This sequence joins TRBV5-1 and TRBJ1-1; D perhaps matches TRBD1 (6 bases). The CDR3 DNA reads TGCGCCAGCAGCTTGGTAGGGGGTACGGGTTTTGGCACTGAAGCTTTCTTT. It specifies CASSLVGGTGFGTEAFF.